This T cell receptor (beta chain) was retrieved from a study of blood T cell repertoires in COVID-19. About the study: Both acute and convalescent COVID-19 samples were obtained from the United States, Italy and Spain. The cDNA or gDNA used as material had been derived from T cells, B-cell-depleted T cells, or PBMCs.

As originally analysed: Reference gene primers were amplified, and this amplification served to estimate nucleated cell counts. The protocol was immunoSEQ multiplex PCR, while the TCRdb copy is restricted to in-frame clones and leaves out a portion. The V and J calls and clone size were taken over from that table, and D and trimming were inferred from the DNA. The sample yields 140,000 or so clones, around 90% seen once. The clonotype originates from a man between 70 and 80 years old with acute or convalescent COVID-19. The specimen was peripheral blood.

This chain's CDR3 is CASSRPGQGTYEQYF. In DNA, the CDR3 is TGTGCCAGCAGTCGACCGGGACAGGGGACCTACGAGCAGTACTTC. The V gene is TRBV6-5, the J gene TRBJ2-7; TRBD1 aligns across 10 bases. CDR1 and CDR2 (germline): MNHEY, SVGAGI. CDR3 length: 15 amino acids. Trimming removed 5 bases from V and 2 bases from J; junction bases left unmatched: 6.